Listed here is a single T cell receptor (beta chain). Clones were read by immunoSEQ multiplex PCR, and TCRdb kept only the in-frame ones, dropping some. Of over 60,000 clones listed, around 86% are singletons. The data stem from a study of radiotherapy plus CTLA-4 blockade in lung cancer. This CDR3 comprises 13 residues. In germline, CDR1 is KGHSH, CDR2 LQKENI. Trimming stripped 3 bases from V and 4 bases from J, with 8 bases between. The sample in question was peripheral blood, obtained from a patient treated with radiotherapy plus ipilimumab. The V gene is TRBV18, the J gene TRBJ2-3; D not resolved. This TCR was recovered from a human donor with non-small cell lung cancer that progressed on radiotherapy plus ipilimumab. The CDR3 bases are TGTGCCAGCTCACCCCACCGTGCAGATACGCAGTATTTT. This translates into CASSPHRADTQYF.